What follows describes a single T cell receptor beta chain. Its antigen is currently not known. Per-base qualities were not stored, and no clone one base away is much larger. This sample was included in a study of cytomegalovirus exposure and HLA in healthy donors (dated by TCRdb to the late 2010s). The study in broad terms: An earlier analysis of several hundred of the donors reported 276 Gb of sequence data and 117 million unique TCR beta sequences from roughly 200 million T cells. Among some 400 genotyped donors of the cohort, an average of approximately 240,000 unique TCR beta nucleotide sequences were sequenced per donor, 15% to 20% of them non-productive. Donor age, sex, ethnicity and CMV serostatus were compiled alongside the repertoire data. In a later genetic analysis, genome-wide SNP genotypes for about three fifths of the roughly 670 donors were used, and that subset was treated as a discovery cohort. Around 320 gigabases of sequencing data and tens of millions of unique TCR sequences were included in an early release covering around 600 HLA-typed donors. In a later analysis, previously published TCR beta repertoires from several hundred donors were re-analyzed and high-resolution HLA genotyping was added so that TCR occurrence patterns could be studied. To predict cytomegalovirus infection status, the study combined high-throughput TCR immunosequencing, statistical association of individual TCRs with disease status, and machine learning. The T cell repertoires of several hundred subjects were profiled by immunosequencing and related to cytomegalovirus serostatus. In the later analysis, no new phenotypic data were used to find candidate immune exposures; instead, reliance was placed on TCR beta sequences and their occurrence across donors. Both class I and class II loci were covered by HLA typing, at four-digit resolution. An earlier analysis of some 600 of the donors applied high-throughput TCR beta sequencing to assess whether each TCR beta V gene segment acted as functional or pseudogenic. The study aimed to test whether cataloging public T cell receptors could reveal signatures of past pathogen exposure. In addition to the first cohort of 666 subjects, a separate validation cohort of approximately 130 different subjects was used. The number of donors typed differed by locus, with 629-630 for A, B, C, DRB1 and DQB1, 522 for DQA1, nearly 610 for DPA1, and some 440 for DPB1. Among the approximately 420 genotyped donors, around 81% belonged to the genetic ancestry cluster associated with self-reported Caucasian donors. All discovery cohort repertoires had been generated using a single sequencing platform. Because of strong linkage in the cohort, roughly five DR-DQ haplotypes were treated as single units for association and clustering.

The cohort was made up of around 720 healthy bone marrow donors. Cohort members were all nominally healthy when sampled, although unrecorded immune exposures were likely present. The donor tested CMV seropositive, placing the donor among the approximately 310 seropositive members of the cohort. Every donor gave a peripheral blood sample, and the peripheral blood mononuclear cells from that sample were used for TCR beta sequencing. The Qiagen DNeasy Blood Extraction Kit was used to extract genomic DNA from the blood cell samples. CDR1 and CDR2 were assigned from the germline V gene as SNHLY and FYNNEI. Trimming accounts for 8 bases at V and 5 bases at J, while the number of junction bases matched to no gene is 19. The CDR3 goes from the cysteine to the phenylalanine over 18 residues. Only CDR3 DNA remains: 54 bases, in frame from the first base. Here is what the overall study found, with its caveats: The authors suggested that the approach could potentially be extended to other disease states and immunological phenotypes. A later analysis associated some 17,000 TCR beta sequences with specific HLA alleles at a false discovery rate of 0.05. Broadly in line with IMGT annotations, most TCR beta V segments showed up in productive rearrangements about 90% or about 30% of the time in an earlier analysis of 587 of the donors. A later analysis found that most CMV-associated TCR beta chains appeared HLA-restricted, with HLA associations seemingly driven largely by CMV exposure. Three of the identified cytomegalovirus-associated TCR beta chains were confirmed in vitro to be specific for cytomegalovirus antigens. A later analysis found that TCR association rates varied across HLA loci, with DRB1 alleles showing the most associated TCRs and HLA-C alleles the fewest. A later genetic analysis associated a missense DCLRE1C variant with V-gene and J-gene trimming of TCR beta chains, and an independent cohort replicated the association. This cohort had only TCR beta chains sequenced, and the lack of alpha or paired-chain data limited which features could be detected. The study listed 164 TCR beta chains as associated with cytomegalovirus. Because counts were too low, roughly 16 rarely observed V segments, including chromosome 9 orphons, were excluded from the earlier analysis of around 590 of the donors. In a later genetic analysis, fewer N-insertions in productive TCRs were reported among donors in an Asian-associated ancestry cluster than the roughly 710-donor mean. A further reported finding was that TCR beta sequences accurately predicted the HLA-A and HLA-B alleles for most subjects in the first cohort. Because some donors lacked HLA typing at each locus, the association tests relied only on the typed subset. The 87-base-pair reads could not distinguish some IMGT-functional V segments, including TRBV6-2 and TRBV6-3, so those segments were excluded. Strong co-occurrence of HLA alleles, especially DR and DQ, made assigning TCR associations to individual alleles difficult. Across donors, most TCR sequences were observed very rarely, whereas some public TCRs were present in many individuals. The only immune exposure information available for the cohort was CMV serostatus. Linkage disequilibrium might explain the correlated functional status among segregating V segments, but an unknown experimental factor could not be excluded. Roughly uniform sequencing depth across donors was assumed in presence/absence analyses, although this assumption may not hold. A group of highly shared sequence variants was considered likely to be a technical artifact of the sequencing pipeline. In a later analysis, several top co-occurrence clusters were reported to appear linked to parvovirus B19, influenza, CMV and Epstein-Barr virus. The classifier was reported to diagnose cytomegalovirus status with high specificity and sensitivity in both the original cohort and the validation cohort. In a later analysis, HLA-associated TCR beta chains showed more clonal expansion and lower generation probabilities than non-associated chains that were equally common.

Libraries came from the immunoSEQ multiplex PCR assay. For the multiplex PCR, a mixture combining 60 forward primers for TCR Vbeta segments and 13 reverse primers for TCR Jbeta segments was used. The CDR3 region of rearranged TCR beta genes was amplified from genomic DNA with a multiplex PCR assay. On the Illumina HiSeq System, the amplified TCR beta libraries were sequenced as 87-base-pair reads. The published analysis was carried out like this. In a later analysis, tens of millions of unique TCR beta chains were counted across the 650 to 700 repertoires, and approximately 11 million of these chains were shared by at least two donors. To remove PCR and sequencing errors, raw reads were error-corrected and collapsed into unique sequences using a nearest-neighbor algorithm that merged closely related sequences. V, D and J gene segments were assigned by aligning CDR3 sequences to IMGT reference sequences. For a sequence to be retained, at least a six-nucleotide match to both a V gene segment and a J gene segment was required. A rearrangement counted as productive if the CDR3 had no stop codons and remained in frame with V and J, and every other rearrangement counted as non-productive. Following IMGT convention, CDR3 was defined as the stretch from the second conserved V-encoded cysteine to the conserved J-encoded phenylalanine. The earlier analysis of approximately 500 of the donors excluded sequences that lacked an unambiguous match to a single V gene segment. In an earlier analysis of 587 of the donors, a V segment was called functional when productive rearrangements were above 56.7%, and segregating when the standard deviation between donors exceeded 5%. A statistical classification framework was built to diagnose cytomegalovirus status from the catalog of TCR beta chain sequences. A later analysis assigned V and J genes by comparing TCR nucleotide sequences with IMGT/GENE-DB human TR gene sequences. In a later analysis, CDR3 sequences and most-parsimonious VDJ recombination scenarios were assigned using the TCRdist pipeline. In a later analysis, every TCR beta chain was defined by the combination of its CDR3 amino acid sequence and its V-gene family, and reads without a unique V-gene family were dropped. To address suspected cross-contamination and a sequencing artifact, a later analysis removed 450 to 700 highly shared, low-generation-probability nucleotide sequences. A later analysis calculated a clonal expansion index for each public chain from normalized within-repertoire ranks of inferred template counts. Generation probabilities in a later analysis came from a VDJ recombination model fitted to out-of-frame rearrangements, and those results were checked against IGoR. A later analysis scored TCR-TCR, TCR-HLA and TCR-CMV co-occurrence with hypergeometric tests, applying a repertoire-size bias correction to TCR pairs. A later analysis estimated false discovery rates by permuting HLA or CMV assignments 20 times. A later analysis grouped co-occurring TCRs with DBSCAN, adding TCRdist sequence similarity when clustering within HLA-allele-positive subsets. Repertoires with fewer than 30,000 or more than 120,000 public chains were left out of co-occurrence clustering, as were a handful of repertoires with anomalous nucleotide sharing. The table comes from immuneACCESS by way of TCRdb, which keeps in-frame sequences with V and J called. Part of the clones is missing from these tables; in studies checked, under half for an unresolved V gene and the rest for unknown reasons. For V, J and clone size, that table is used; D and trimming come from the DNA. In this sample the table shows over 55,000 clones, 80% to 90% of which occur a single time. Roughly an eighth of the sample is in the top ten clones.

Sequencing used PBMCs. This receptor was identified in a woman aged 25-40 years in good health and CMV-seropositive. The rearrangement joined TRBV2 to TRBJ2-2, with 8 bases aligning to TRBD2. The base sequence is TGTGCCAGCTCAAGGAGGGGGGTCCGAGCGGGAGTAACCGGGGAGCTGTTTTTT. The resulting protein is CASSRRGVRAGVTGELFF.